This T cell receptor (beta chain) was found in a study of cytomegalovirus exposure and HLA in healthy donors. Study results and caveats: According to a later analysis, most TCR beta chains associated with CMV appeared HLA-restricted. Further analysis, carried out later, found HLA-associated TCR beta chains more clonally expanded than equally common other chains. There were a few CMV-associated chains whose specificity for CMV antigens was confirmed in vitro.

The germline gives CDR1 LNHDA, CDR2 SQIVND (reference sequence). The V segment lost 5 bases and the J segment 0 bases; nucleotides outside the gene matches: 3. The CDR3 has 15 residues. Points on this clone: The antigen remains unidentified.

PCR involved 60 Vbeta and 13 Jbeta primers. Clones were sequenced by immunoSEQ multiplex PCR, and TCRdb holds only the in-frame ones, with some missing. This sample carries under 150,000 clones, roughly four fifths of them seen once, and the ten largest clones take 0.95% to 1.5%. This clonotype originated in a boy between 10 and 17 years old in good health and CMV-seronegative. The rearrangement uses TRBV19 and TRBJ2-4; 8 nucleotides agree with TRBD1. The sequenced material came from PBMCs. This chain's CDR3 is CASSHTGGAKNIQYF. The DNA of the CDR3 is TGTGCCAGTAGTCATACAGGGGGAGCCAAAAACATTCAGTACTTC.